What follows are 5 T cell receptor beta chains derived from one specimen sequenced in a study of blood T cell repertoires in COVID-19. This table comes from immunoSEQ multiplex PCR, and its TCRdb copy is limited to in-frame clones, with some not included. The sample shows approximately 200,000 clones, roughly 80% of them seen only once. The sample consisted of peripheral blood. The receptors originated from a woman over 75 with COVID-19, enrolled during active disease.

The rearrangement links TRBV18 to TRBJ2-4; 10 bases line up with TRBD1. J gave up 7 bases and V 6 bases, and 6 bases lay outside the gene matches. This CDR3 spans 14 amino acids. Germline values: CDR1 KGHSH, CDR2 LQKENI. CDR3 in amino acids: CASSPATGGNIQYF. The DNA for the CDR3 is TGTGCCAGCTCGCCCGCGACAGGGGGCAACATTCAGTACTTC.

This rearrangement joins TRBV5-4 to TRBJ2-5; 8 bases agree with TRBD2. V shed 4 bases and J 3 bases; nucleotides not matched to a gene: 11. CDR1 and CDR2 (germline): SGHNT, YYREEE (reference sequence). The CDR3 loop spans 16 amino acids. As DNA, the CDR3 is TGTGCCAGCAGCGTCCGGATGTTTAGCGGGGAAGAGACCCAGTACTTC. This sequence encodes CASSVRMFSGEETQYF.

In its sample, this clone was seen once. The CDR3 DNA follows: TGTGCCAGCACCGGACAGATCACAGATACGCAGTATTTT. This gives the protein CASTGQITDTQYF. This rearrangement joins TRBV6-5 to TRBJ2-3; D might be TRBD1 (6 bases). The germline CDR1 and CDR2 sequences are MNHEY and SVGAGI. The CDR3 contains 13 residues. Trimming cost V 7 bases and J 2 bases, with 10 bases left between them.

This rearrangement joins TRBV5-4 to TRBJ1-4; maybe TRBD1 (6 bases). The CDR3 sequence is 13 residues long. Germline values: CDR1 SGHNT, CDR2 YYREEE (reference sequence). V lost 5 bases and J 8 bases, leaving 13 bases between the germline ends. The CDR3 DNA reads as TGTGCCAGCAGTCCTGCCGGGACAGAAAAACTGTTTTTT. This encodes CASSPAGTEKLFF.

V gene TRBV19 combines with J gene TRBJ1-2; 9 bases align to TRBD1. The CDR3 has 15 amino acids. Per germline, CDR1 LNHDA and CDR2 SQIVND (reference sequence). J lost 2 bases, V lost 5 bases, and 6 bases had no gene match. DNA for the CDR3: TGTGCCAGTAGTCCAGACAGGGGGAGAAACTATGGCTACACCTTC. The encoded protein is CASSPDRGRNYGYTF.